Listed below are T cell receptor beta chains from one sample, sequenced in a study of T cell changes during pregnancy in multiple sclerosis. Sequencing was performed with immunoSEQ multiplex PCR; in TCRdb, only in-frame clones are kept and a portion is missing. Of some 50,000 clones listed, about 91% are singletons. The sample here was CD4+ T cells from peripheral blood mononuclear cells, taken in the second trimester of pregnancy. The receptor set was obtained from a female donor with multiple sclerosis, enrolled in a pregnancy study. Both conserved end residues are part of each CDR3. The D gene is left open where the match is weak. Part of the rows lack a size; the others show once, few, many or a class for expanded clones.

D,V,size,J,CDR3,DNA
TRBD1,TRBV10-3,NA,TRBJ1-1,CAIRGQALTEAFF,TGTGCCATCAGGGGACAGGCGCTCACTGAAGCTTTCTTT
NA,TRBV30,few,TRBJ1-5,CAWSVRSNQPQHF,TGTGCCTGGAGTGTACGGAGCAATCAGCCCCAGCATTTT
TRBD1,TRBV6-1,NA,TRBJ1-5,CASSERGQGGNQPQHF,TGTGCCAGCAGTGAAAGAGGACAGGGAGGGAATCAGCCCCAGCATTTT
NA,TRBV18,NA,TRBJ1-2,CASSPSTTGRYGYTF,TGTGCCAGCTCACCTTCCACCACAGGGCGCTATGGCTACACCTTC
TRBD2,TRBV5-1,NA,TRBJ2-5,CASSTRRLAGLQETQYF,TGCGCCAGCAGCACGCGGAGGCTAGCGGGCCTGCAAGAGACCCAGTACTTC
NA,TRBV7-2,once,TRBJ1-3,CASSLVGGAPGNTIYF,TGTGCCAGCAGCTTAGTTGGGGGCGCTCCTGGAAACACCATATATTTT
NA,TRBV18,once,TRBJ1-2,CASSPDSTPNYGYTF,TGTGCCAGCTCACCCGACAGCACCCCTAACTATGGCTACACCTTC
NA,TRBV13,few,TRBJ1-2,CASSSRDNDGYTF,TGTGCCAGCAGCTCCCGGGACAACGATGGCTACACCTTC
TRBD2,TRBV14,NA,TRBJ2-1,CASSPREASYNEQFF,TGTGCCAGCAGCCCACGGGAGGCTAGCTACAATGAGCAGTTCTTC
TRBD2,TRBV5-4,NA,TRBJ2-3,CASSPASGMRGDTQYF,TGTGCCAGCAGCCCCGCTAGCGGGATGAGGGGAGATACGCAGTATTTT
TRBD2,TRBV5-1,NA,TRBJ2-3,CASSRRAGGQTDTQYF,TGCGCCAGCAGCCGCCGAGCGGGAGGGCAAACAGATACGCAGTATTTT
TRBD1,TRBV2,NA,TRBJ2-7,CASISPGQTLEQYF,TGTGCCAGCATTTCTCCGGGACAGACTCTCGAGCAGTACTTC
TRBD1,TRBV19,NA,TRBJ2-1,CASSTGGNSYNEQFF,TGTGCCTCCTCGACAGGGGGGAACTCCTACAATGAGCAGTTCTTC